These T cell receptor beta chains were read from a single sample in a study of shared clonotypes between healthy human individuals. Method: immunoSEQ multiplex PCR; TCRdb's copy keeps in-frame clones and lacks some. The sample comprises approximately 2,000,000 clones, over 85% of which are singletons, and 1.5% to 2% rests with the top ten. The source material was naive CD8+ T cells from PBMCs. These receptors were taken from a man between 18 and 29 years old in good health. Some clones in this sample may be carry-over from other donors' samples. Both conserved end residues are part of each CDR3. A D gene is named only where the DNA matches it firmly. Only part of the rows carry a size: once, few, many, or a class if the clone is expanded.

j_call v_call d_call clone_size cdr3_nt cdr3_aa
TRBJ1-3 TRBV28 NA few TGTGCCAGCAGTCCGGGAAACACCATATATTTT CASSPGNTIYF
TRBJ2-7 TRBV9 NA NA TGTGCCAGCAGCGTATGGGCTAGCTCCTACGAGCAGTACTTC CASSVWASSYEQYF
TRBJ2-7 TRBV10-2 NA NA TGCGCCAGCAGTGAGACAGGACAAACCTACGAGCAGTACTTC CASSETGQTYEQYF
TRBJ2-3 TRBV13 TRBD2 NA TGTGCCAGCAGCTTAGGGGGACTAGCGGGAGGGGTTACAGATACGCAGTATTTT CASSLGGLAGGVTDTQYF
TRBJ2-3 TRBV4-1 NA NA TGCGCCAGCAGCCAAGCTCCGGGGGCAGATACGCAGTATTTT CASSQAPGADTQYF
TRBJ2-1 TRBV27 TRBD2 NA TGTGCCAGCAGCTGGGGCGGGGGGGTCAATGAGCAGTTCTTC CASSWGGGVNEQFF
TRBJ1-6 TRBV28 NA NA TGTGCCAGCAGTTTATGGGATGATAATTCACCCCTCCACTTT CASSLWDDNSPLHF
TRBJ2-5 TRBV5-1 NA NA TGCGCCAGCAGCGCGGCAGAACAAGAGACCCAGTACTTC CASSAAEQETQYF
TRBJ1-1 TRBV6-6 NA NA TGTGCCAGCAGCCCCGGTGGCACTGAAGCTTTCTTT CASSPGGTEAFF
TRBJ2-1 TRBV28 TRBD1 once TGTGCCAGCAATCTCAATTCGGGACAGGGTTACAATGAGCAGTTCTTC CASNLNSGQGYNEQFF
TRBJ2-7 TRBV2 NA NA TGTGCCAGCAGTGATCGGGGGCCCCCCTACGAGCAGTACTTC CASSDRGPPYEQYF
TRBJ2-5 TRBV9 NA NA TGTGCCAGCAGCGTATTGGGGACCCAAGAGACCCAGTACTTC CASSVLGTQETQYF
TRBJ2-5 TRBV27 NA NA TGTGCCAGCAGTTTGGTCACTGGCGAGACCCAGTACTTC CASSLVTGETQYF
TRBJ2-7 TRBV2 NA NA TGTGCCGTTCAATGGACAGCCTACGAGCAGTACTTC CAVQWTAYEQYF
TRBJ2-7 TRBV5-5 TRBD1 NA TGTGCCAGCAGCTCTCCGGTGGGGACAGGGGGAGGCGAGCAGTACTTC CASSSPVGTGGGEQYF
TRBJ2-1 TRBV7-2 NA NA TGTGCCAGCAGCTCAACCGACAGTGCTCCTAGCTCCTACAATGAGCAGTTCTTC CASSSTDSAPSSYNEQFF
TRBJ2-7 TRBV5-5 NA NA TGTGCCAGCAGACCGTGGGCGTCCTACGAGCAGTACTTC CASRPWASYEQYF
TRBJ1-3 TRBV7-9 NA once TGTGCCAGCAGCTTCGTCTCTGGGGGAAACACCATATATTTT CASSFVSGGNTIYF
TRBJ2-7 TRBV4-3 TRBD1 NA TGCGCCAGCAGCCAGGATCCCGGGACAGGGGGCATATATGAGCAGTACTTC CASSQDPGTGGIYEQYF
TRBJ2-1 TRBV27 NA NA TGTGCCAGCAGTTTATCGGGGGTAAACTCCTACAATGAGCAGTTCTTC CASSLSGVNSYNEQFF
TRBJ2-5 TRBV4-1 NA once TGCGCCAGCAGCCAAGACGGTCAGGACCAAGAGACCCAGTACTTC CASSQDGQDQETQYF
TRBJ1-2 TRBV7-3 NA NA TGTGCCAGCAGCTTACGACAGGACGGGCGCTACACCTTC CASSLRQDGRYTF
TRBJ2-2 TRBV28 TRBD1 NA TGTGCCAGCAGTTCACGGGACAGCCCCACCGGGGAGCTGTTTTTT CASSSRDSPTGELFF
TRBJ2-5 TRBV19 NA NA TGTGCCAGTAGTGGAGGGGAGACCCAGTACTTC CASSGGETQYF
TRBJ1-1 TRBV28 TRBD1 NA TGTGCCACCTTAGACAGGGTCAGAACTGAAGCTTTCTTT CATLDRVRTEAFF
TRBJ2-5 TRBV5-5 NA NA TGTGCCAGCAGCACCGCCGGGCCGATACCCCTAGGTCAAGAGACCCAGTACTTC CASSTAGPIPLGQETQYF
TRBJ1-2 TRBV11-2 TRBD1 NA TGTGCCAGCAGCGAGTCCGGGACAGGGGGTTGGGGCTACACCTTC CASSESGTGGWGYTF
TRBJ2-7 TRBV13 NA NA TGTGCCAGCAGCTCATACCGATACGAGCAGTACTTC CASSSYRYEQYF
TRBJ2-2 TRBV6-4 TRBD2 NA TGTGCCAGCAGCCCACTAGCGAGTGTGACCTCGAACACCGGGGAGCTGTTTTTT CASSPLASVTSNTGELFF
TRBJ2-4 TRBV7-9 NA NA TGTGCCAGCAGCCCAGAGGGTCCGGGATTTGCCAAAAACATTCAGTACTTC CASSPEGPGFAKNIQYF
TRBJ2-7 TRBV28 NA NA TGTGCCAGCAGTTTAACCTTGCGGGCTCCAGGCGAGCAGTACTTC CASSLTLRAPGEQYF
TRBJ2-7 TRBV5-5 TRBD2 NA TGTGCCAGCAGCTTGCCTCGGGAGGGCCTGGGGGAGCAGTACTTC CASSLPREGLGEQYF
TRBJ2-1 TRBV4-3 TRBD2 NA TGCGCCAGCAGCCACGGGACTAGCGGGTACAATGAGCAGTTCTTC CASSHGTSGYNEQFF
TRBJ1-2 TRBV4-3 TRBD1 NA TGCGCCAGCAGCCAAGCTCCTCCGGGACAGGGGGCTGGTGGCTACACCTTC CASSQAPPGQGAGGYTF
TRBJ2-7 TRBV28 NA NA TGTGCCAGCAGTTTAACCTTTTCCGAGCAGTACTTC CASSLTFSEQYF
TRBJ2-7 TRBV7-8 NA NA TGTGCCAGCAGCTTAGGTGCTAGCCTGGCCGAGCAGTACTTC CASSLGASLAEQYF
TRBJ1-1 TRBV30 TRBD1 few TGTGCCTGGAGGATCACAGGGGTCACTGAAGCTTTCTTT CAWRITGVTEAFF
TRBJ2-5 TRBV27 NA NA TGTGCCAGCAGTACCCTATTAGGGGAGACCCAGTACTTC CASSTLLGETQYF
TRBJ2-1 TRBV4-1 NA NA TGCGCCAGCAGCCCTCCAGGGGTGGGGGGTCAAGGGCAGTTCTTC CASSPPGVGGQGQFF
TRBJ2-3 TRBV5-1 TRBD2 NA TGCGCCAGCAGCTTTCTTAGCGGGAGGGTCCTCACAGATACGCAGTATTTT CASSFLSGRVLTDTQYF
TRBJ2-1 TRBV11-2 NA NA TGTGCCAGCAGCCTTAGCGGAGCTTACAATGAGCAGTTCTTC CASSLSGAYNEQFF
TRBJ2-7 TRBV9 TRBD1 once TGTGCCAGCAGCGCTGGCCCGGGACAGGGCTCCTACGAGCAGTACTTC CASSAGPGQGSYEQYF